These T cell receptor beta chains were read from a single sample in a study of regulatory T cells in long-lasting Graves disease. TCRdb reprocessed the multiplex PCR reads via MiXCR and lists one record per CDR3 protein. The sample shows roughly 450,000 distinct CDR3 sequences, around 21% of them seen only once. The sample consisted of peripheral blood mononuclear cells (PBMCs), taken when the disease was refractory, from a patient treated with antithyroid drugs. The receptors were gathered from a female donor with Graves disease. Both conserved end residues are part of each CDR3. A D gene is named only where the DNA matches it firmly. Expanded clones get a size class; other rows say once, few or many, or leave the size out.

>TRBD1|TRBJ1-2|many|TRBV20-1
CSARGQTNYGYTF
TGCAGTGCCCGGGGACAGACGAACTATGGCTACACCTTC
>-|TRBJ1-3|-|TRBV5-1
CASSVSGFWALGTLSSGNTIYF
TGCGCCAGCAGCGTGTCAGGGTTTTGGGCCCTTGGGACCCTCAGCTCTGGAAACACCATATATTTT
>TRBD2|TRBJ2-2|few|TRBV10-3
CAIRLAAPSRELFF
TGTGCCATCAGACTAGCGGCCCCGAGTCGGGAGCTGTTTTTT
>TRBD1|TRBJ1-5|-|TRBV6-1
CASRRLQGASAGPQHF
TGTGCCAGCAGGCGCCTTCAGGGGGCGTCTGCGGGGCCCCAGCATTTT
>-|TRBJ2-5|many|TRBV6-5
CASSYGGSETQYF
TGTGCCAGCAGTTACGGCGGGTCGGAGACCCAGTACTTC
>-|TRBJ1-5|-|TRBV7-8
CASSLVGAGDQPQHF
TGTGCCAGCAGCTTAGTGGGGGCAGGGGATCAGCCCCAGCATTTT
>-|TRBJ1-2|-|TRBV6-5
CASSYGPPPYGYTF
TGTGCCAGCAGTTACGGTCCCCCGCCCTATGGCTACACCTTC
>TRBD2|TRBJ2-7|many|TRBV6-5
CASSSSSGYEQYF
TGTGCCAGCAGTTCTTCTAGCGGCTACGAGCAGTACTTC
>-|TRBJ1-1|many|TRBV11-2
CASSLGGGGRNTEAFF
TGTGCCAGCAGCTTAGGGGGTGGGGGAAGGAACACTGAAGCTTTCTTT
>-|TRBJ1-1|many|TRBV5-1
CASGITRGLNTEAFF
TGCGCCAGCGGAATCACGCGGGGATTGAACACTGAAGCTTTCTTT
>TRBD2|TRBJ2-2|many|TRBV28
CASSPYWREGPDTGELFF
TGTGCCAGCAGTCCCTATTGGCGGGAGGGCCCGGACACCGGGGAGCTGTTTTTT
>-|TRBJ2-3|-|TRBV28
CASSSRSGPPDTQYF
TGTGCCAGCAGTTCCCGAAGCGGACCCCCAGATACGCAGTATTTT
>-|TRBJ2-7|few|TRBV4-1
CASSQGGGRGYEQYF
TGCGCCAGCAGCCAAGGTGGGGGCAGGGGTTACGAGCAGTACTTC
>TRBD1|TRBJ2-2|many|TRBV7-8
CASSPRRTGPTGELFF
TGTGCCAGCAGCCCCCGGAGGACAGGGCCCACCGGGGAGCTGTTTTTT
>-|TRBJ2-7|-|TRBV10-2
CARLREYYEQYF
TGCGCCAGGTTACGGGAATACTACGAGCAGTACTTC
>-|TRBJ2-1|once|TRBV5-1
CASSLMGLAYNEQFF
TGCGCCAGCAGCTTGATGGGACTGGCCTACAATGAGCAGTTCTTC
>-|TRBJ2-5|many|TRBV7-9
CASSLQGGHQETQYF
TGTGCCAGCAGCTTACAGGGGGGGCACCAAGAGACCCAGTACTTC
>TRBD2|TRBJ2-7|-|TRBV28
CASSPTSGVYEQYF
TGCGCCAGCAGCCCTACTAGCGGGGTCTACGAGCAGTACTTC
>-|TRBJ1-2|many|TRBV12-3/TRBV12-4
CASSPGYYGYTF
TGTGCCAGCAGCCCAGGGTACTATGGCTACACCTTC
>TRBD1|TRBJ2-1|-|TRBV9
CASSPIGTGGTYEQFF
TGTGCCAGCAGCCCTATCGGGACAGGGGGCACGTATGAGCAGTTCTTC
>-|TRBJ1-6|many|TRBV28
CASSFRPYNSPLHF
TGTGCCAGCAGTTTTAGGCCCTATAATTCACCCCTCCACTTT
>TRBD1|TRBJ2-3|-|TRBV5-1
CASSLGQGWTDTQYF
TGCGCCAGCAGCCTGGGACAGGGTTGGACAGATACGCAGTATTTT
>-|TRBJ2-7|-|TRBV25-1
CASSINPWEQYF
TGTGCCAGCAGCATTAATCCGTGGGAGCAGTACTTC
>TRBD1|TRBJ1-5|-|TRBV24-1
CATQRARQGGQPQHF
TGTGCCACCCAGAGGGCGAGACAGGGTGGTCAGCCCCAGCATTTT
>TRBD2|TRBJ2-1|-|TRBV11-3
CASSLEGGAGANLNEQFF
TGTGCCAGCAGCTTAGAGGGGGGAGCGGGAGCCAATCTCAATGAGCAGTTCTTC
>-|TRBJ2-5|many|TRBV3-1
CASSPEAGGETQYF
TGTGCCAGCAGCCCTGAAGCCGGGGGAGAGACCCAGTACTTC
>-|TRBJ2-3|-|TRBV19
CASSNGDAQYF
TGTGCCAGTAGTAACGGGGATGCGCAGTATTTT
>-|TRBJ1-5|-|TRBV6-1
CASSPAVRGLTGNQPQHF
TGTGCCAGCAGTCCCGCGGTGCGAGGGCTAACGGGCAATCAGCCCCAGCATTTT